This T cell receptor beta chain stems from a study of blood T cell repertoires in COVID-19. Study at large: Sample material is recorded as cDNA or gDNA derived from T cells, B-cell-depleted T cells, or PBMCs.

Authors' processing steps: Nucleated cell counts were estimated from reference gene primer amplification. Repertoires were generated with immunoSEQ multiplex PCR, while TCRdb's copy carries only in-frame clones and drops some. V, J and clone size derive from that table, while D and trimming were established from the DNA sequence. The sample carries under 200,000 clones, approximately 87% recorded once. Sequenced: peripheral blood. The TCR comes from a woman aged 55-75 years with COVID-19, enrolled during active disease.

The CDR3 sequence is CASSYGTSGRTDTQYF. CDR3 in DNA: TGTGCCAGCAGTTACGGGACTAGCGGGAGGACAGATACGCAGTATTTT. V is TRBV6-2 or TRBV6-3 and J is TRBJ2-3, with TRBD2 identical over 15 bases. The CDR3 spans 16 residues. The V and J ends lost 2 bases and 3 bases, in that order; junction bases with no gene match: 0. Per germline, CDR1 MNHEY and CDR2 SVGEGT.